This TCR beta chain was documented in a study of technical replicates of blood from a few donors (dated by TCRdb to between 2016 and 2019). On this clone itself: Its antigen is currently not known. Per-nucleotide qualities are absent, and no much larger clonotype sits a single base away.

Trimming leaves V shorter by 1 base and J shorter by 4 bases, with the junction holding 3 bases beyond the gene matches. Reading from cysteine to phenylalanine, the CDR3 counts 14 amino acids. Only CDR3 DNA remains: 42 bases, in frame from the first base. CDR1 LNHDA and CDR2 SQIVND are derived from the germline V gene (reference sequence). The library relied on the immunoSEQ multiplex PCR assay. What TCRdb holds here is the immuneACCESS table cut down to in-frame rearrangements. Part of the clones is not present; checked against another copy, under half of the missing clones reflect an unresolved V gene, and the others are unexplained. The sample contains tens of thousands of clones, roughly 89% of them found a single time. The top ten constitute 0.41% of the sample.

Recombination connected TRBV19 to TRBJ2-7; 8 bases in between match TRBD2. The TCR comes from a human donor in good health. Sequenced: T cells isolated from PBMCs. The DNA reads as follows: TGTGCCAGTAGTATAGGCGGGAGGAAATACGAGCAGTACTTC. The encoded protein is CASSIGGRKYEQYF.